This paragraph covers one T cell receptor beta chain sequence. This CDR3 region has 13 residues. The trim removed 5 bases at V and 5 bases at J, leaving 5 bases unmatched. From germline, CDR1 is SGHVS and CDR2 FNYEAQ. The data were taken from a study of technical replicates of blood from a handful of donors. This table comes from immunoSEQ multiplex PCR, and its TCRdb copy is limited to in-frame clones, with some not included. The sample carries about 76,000 clones, roughly 94% recorded once. This chain connects TRBV7-6 to TRBJ1-2; 7 bases align to TRBD1. This receptor was identified in a human donor in good health. The material sequenced was T cells isolated from PBMCs. The CDR3 DNA is TGTGCCAGCAGCCCGGGACAGACGTATGGCTACACCTTC. Amino acid sequence: CASSPGQTYGYTF.